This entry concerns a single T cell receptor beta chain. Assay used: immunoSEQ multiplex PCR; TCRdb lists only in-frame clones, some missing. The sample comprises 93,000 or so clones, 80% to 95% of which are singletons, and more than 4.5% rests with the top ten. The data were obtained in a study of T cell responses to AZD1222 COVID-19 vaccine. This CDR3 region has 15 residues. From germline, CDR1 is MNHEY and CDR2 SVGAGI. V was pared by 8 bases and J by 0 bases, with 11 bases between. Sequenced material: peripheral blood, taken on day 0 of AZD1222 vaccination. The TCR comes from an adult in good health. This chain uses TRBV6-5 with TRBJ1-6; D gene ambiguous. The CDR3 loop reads CASAPRGSYNSPLHF. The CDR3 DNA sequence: TGTGCCAGCGCTCCCCGGGGCTCCTATAATTCACCCCTCCACTTT.